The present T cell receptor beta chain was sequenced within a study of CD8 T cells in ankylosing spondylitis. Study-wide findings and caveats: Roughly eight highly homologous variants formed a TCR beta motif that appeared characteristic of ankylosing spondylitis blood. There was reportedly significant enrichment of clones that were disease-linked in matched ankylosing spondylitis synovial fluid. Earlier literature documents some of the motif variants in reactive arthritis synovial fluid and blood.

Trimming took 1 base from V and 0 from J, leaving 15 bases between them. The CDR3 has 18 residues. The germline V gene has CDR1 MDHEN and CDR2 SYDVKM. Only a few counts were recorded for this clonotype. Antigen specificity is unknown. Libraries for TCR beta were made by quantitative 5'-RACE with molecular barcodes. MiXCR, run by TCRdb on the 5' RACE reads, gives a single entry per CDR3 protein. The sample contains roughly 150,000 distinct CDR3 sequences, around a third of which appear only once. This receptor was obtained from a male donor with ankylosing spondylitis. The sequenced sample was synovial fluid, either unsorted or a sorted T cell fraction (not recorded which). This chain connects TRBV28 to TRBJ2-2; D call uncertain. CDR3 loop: CASSLSPHRTSNTGELFF. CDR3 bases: TGTGCCAGCAGTTTATCCCCACACCGAACTTCGAACACCGGGGAGCTGTTTTTT.